The rows below give T cell receptor beta chains drawn from one sample of a study of OX40 agonist ivuxolimab in advanced cancers. The protocol was immunoSEQ multiplex PCR, while the TCRdb copy is restricted to in-frame clones and leaves out a portion. The sample has about 70,000 clones, around 84% seen once. The source was CD4+ or CD8+ T cells sorted from blood, collected in a trial of the OX40 agonist ivuxolimab. Source of these receptors: an adult with an advanced solid tumor such as melanoma, head and neck, liver or kidney cancer. CDR3s include the opening cysteine and the closing phenylalanine or tryptophan. The D gene is left open where the match is weak.

j_call d_call v_call cdr3_aa
- - TRBV7-9 CASSLLSGEQYF
TRBJ2-1 TRBD2 TRBV2 CASSVFAGGANNEQFF
TRBJ2-3 TRBD2 TRBV5-1 CASSLTSGRGDTQYF
TRBJ1-5 - TRBV19 CASSSTPGDSSNQPQHF
TRBJ2-2 - TRBV7-9 CASTSRGGTGELFF
TRBJ2-6 - TRBV6-6 CASSNDRTSGANVLTF
TRBJ2-1 - TRBV29-1 CSVDLGGTSYNEQFF
TRBJ1-1 TRBD1 TRBV27 CASRPRDRASGAFF
TRBJ2-5 - TRBV27 CASSGEGRQETQYF
TRBJ1-1 TRBD1 TRBV28 CASSPTGASERTEAFF
TRBJ1-4 - TRBV28 CASSFEGGRVEKLFF
TRBJ1-2 TRBD1 TRBV19 CASSTREQGIDYGYTF
TRBJ2-5 - TRBV7-9 CASMKGQTETQYF
TRBJ2-3 - TRBV15 CATSNPLPGPHTDTQYF
TRBJ1-4 - TRBV28 CASSSPTFPTNEKLFF
TRBJ2-2 TRBD1 TRBV5-4 CASSTRQGRDTGELFF
TRBJ2-7 TRBD2 TRBV12-5 CASGFRLAGKHF
TRBJ1-3 - TRBV5-1 CASSLSADSGNTIYF
TRBJ2-6 - TRBV28 CASSLWGAGANVLTF
TRBJ1-5 - TRBV6-1 CATKGEGGSNQPQHF
TRBJ2-5 TRBD2 TRBV11-3 CASSAGEGETQYF
TRBJ1-1 TRBD1 TRBV14 CASSPPGQGVTEAFF
TRBJ2-5 - TRBV5-1 CASSKQGIETQYF
TRBJ2-3 - TRBV5-4 CASSSAATRSTDTQYF
TRBJ1-5 - TRBV10-1 CASSVLGGSSNQPQHF
TRBJ2-1 TRBD1 TRBV5-1 CASRGQGGWEQFF
TRBJ2-5 - TRBV28 CASSLSGLQETQYF
TRBJ1-1 - TRBV25-1 CASSVGYTEAFF
TRBJ1-5 TRBD1 TRBV15 CATSRGGQGLQPQHF
TRBJ2-5 TRBD1 TRBV12-5 CASGRDSSETQYF
TRBJ1-4 TRBD1 TRBV2 CASKQGAEKLFF
TRBJ2-3 TRBD2 TRBV11-2 CASSLAGGPGTDTQYF
TRBJ1-1 - TRBV9 CASSLTVTPSEAFF
TRBJ1-1 - TRBV7-2 CASSLVQGRAFF
TRBJ2-2 - TRBV4-1 CASSQGRGARTDGELFF
TRBJ1-1 - TRBV7-3 CASSQGPMNTEAFF
TRBJ1-2 TRBD1 TRBV18 CASSQDRAGYGYTF
TRBJ1-4 - TRBV30 CAGTAGVTNEKLFF
TRBJ1-1 - TRBV6-5 CASSYSGRSEAFF
TRBJ1-1 - TRBV10-3 CAITAEGQGNTEAFF
TRBJ1-1 TRBD1 TRBV19 CASSTGQVSNTEAFF
TRBJ2-1 - TRBV5-1 CASSLVPVSGYNEQFF
TRBJ2-2 - TRBV29-1 CSVGLGGVNGELFF
TRBJ1-2 - TRBV19 CASTAGYLYGYTF
TRBJ1-4 - TRBV5-4 CASSRDVGSGEKLFF
TRBJ2-5 TRBD1 TRBV29-1 CSVESTRGQYQETQYF
TRBJ1-1 TRBD1 TRBV4-3 CASSQGGQDTEAFF
TRBJ1-6 - TRBV27 CASRRTNSYNSPLHF
TRBJ1-2 - TRBV25-1 CASSEYGGVTF
TRBJ2-3 - TRBV7-3 CASSLFHGRADTQYF
TRBJ1-1 - TRBV11-3 CASSLSEDTEAFF
TRBJ2-1 - TRBV19 CASSISQNNEQFF
TRBJ2-3 TRBD2 TRBV18 CASSNQRTSGMITDTQYF
TRBJ2-1 TRBD1 TRBV30 CAWARDRRNFQRGEQFF
TRBJ2-7 - TRBV6-6 CASSYLKHEQYF
TRBJ1-1 - TRBV5-6 CASSPYQGNTEAFF
TRBJ1-1 TRBD1 TRBV30 CAWGSGTGNTEAFF
TRBJ2-5 TRBD2 TRBV30 CAWSPEGARPGAGGPETQYF